This T cell receptor beta chain was captured by sequencing in a study of cytomegalovirus exposure and HLA in healthy donors. Notes on the study in general: Several top significant clusters appeared, in a later analysis, to be linked to common viral pathogens. Earlier findings revealed that most TCR beta V segments proved productive either about 87% or about 30% of the time. It was confirmed in vitro that a few of the CMV-associated chains were specific for CMV antigens. Apparent HLA restriction characterized most CMV-associated TCR beta chains in a later analysis.

The CDR3 totals 15 residues. The V gene's germline CDR1 is SGHDN and CDR2 FVKESK. Between the trimmed V and J ends, which lost 0 bases and 4 bases, there was a span of 12 bases. The PCR contained 60 Vbeta and 13 Jbeta primers. Clones were sequenced by immunoSEQ multiplex PCR, and TCRdb holds only the in-frame ones, with some missing. The table records about 150,000 clones, about 85% of them present only once. As for this clone: Its specificity is unknown.

This clonotype was sampled from a man in his thirties or forties in good health and CMV-seropositive. This chain links TRBV14 with TRBJ1-2, with a weak D call TRBD1 (6 bases). Sequencing input: PBMCs. Here the CDR3 DNA reads TGTGCCAGCAGCCAAGACACAGGGAGCGGCTATGGCTACACCTTC. It codes for CASSQDTGSGYGYTF.